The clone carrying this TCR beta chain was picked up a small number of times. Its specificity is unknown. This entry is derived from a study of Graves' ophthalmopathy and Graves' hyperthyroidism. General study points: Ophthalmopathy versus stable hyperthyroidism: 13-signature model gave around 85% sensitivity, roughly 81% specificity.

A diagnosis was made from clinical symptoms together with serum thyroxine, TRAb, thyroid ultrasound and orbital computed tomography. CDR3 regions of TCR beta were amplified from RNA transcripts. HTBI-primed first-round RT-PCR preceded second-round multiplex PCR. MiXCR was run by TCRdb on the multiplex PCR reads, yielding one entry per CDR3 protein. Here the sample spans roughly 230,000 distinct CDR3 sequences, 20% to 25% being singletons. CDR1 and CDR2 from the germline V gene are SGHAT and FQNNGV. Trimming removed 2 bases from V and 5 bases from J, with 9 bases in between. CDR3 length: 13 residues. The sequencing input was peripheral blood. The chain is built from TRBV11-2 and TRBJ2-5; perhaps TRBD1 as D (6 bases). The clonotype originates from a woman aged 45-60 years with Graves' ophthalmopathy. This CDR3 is CASSLMGAETQYF. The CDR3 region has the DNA TGTGCCAGCAGCTTAATGGGGGCTGAGACCCAGTACTTC.